These T cell receptor beta chains were read from a single sample in a study of blood T cells in healthy people across ages. TCRdb ran MiXCR on the 5' RACE reads and lists one entry per CDR3 protein. The sample includes about 1,500,000 distinct CDR3 sequences, approximately 38% of them seen just once. Source material: blood. The origin of the receptors is a woman between 18 and 29 years old in good health. CDR3s include the opening cysteine and the closing phenylalanine or tryptophan. The order of the fields is D gene, V gene, clone size, J gene, CDR3 protein, CDR3 DNA. A D gene is named only where the DNA matches it firmly. Some rows have no size entry. The others give once, few or many, or a class for an expanded clone.

d_call: TRBD1; v_call: TRBV7-8; clone_size: -; j_call: TRBJ1-2; cdr3_aa: CASSKGAGDFGYTF; cdr3_nt: TGTGCCAGCAGCAAGGGGGCAGGGGATTTTGGCTACACCTTC
d_call: TRBD1; v_call: TRBV20-1; clone_size: -; j_call: TRBJ2-7; cdr3_aa: CSAPLDRVSYEQYF; cdr3_nt: TGCAGTGCTCCCCTGGACAGGGTTTCCTACGAGCAGTACTTC
d_call: TRBD2; v_call: TRBV4-1; clone_size: few; j_call: TRBJ2-3; cdr3_aa: CASSQRVPGLADDPSTDTQYF; cdr3_nt: TGCGCCAGCAGCCAGAGAGTCCCGGGACTAGCAGACGACCCTAGCACAGATACGCAGTATTTT
d_call: -; v_call: TRBV7-2; clone_size: few; j_call: TRBJ2-1; cdr3_aa: CASSLGERDEQFF; cdr3_nt: TGTGCCAGCAGCTTAGGAGAGCGGGATGAGCAGTTCTTC
d_call: TRBD2; v_call: TRBV7-3; clone_size: many; j_call: TRBJ2-3; cdr3_aa: CASSQASGGRDTQYF; cdr3_nt: TGTGCCAGCAGCCAGGCTAGCGGGGGTAGAGATACGCAGTATTTT
d_call: TRBD2; v_call: TRBV20-1; clone_size: -; j_call: TRBJ2-3; cdr3_aa: CSARDLGRPTTSGRTDTQYF; cdr3_nt: TGCAGTGCTAGAGATCTTGGCAGGCCCACGACTAGCGGGAGGACAGATACGCAGTATTTT
d_call: TRBD1; v_call: TRBV4-1; clone_size: -; j_call: TRBJ2-5; cdr3_aa: CASSQERQGAGEQYF; cdr3_nt: TGCGCCAGCAGCCAAGAAAGACAGGGGGCAGGAGAGCAGTACTTC
d_call: -; v_call: TRBV20-1; clone_size: few; j_call: TRBJ2-5; cdr3_aa: CSARVVNFQDTQYF; cdr3_nt: TGCAGTGCTAGAGTTGTAAATTTCCAAGACACCCAGTACTTC
d_call: TRBD1; v_call: TRBV5-5; clone_size: few; j_call: TRBJ1-2; cdr3_aa: CASSLNRGEDYTF; cdr3_nt: TGTGCCAGCAGCTTGAACAGGGGAGAAGACTACACCTTC
d_call: TRBD1; v_call: TRBV5-5; clone_size: -; j_call: TRBJ2-7; cdr3_aa: CASSLTPGQGDYEQYF; cdr3_nt: TGTGCCAGCAGCTTAACCCCGGGACAGGGGGATTACGAGCAGTACTTC
d_call: -; v_call: TRBV28; clone_size: -; j_call: TRBJ1-5; cdr3_aa: CASSLIQHSNQPQHF; cdr3_nt: TGTGCCAGCAGTTTAATTCAGCATAGCAATCAGCCCCAGCATTTT
d_call: TRBD2; v_call: TRBV4-2; clone_size: -; j_call: TRBJ2-1; cdr3_aa: CASSANSGILKNEQFF; cdr3_nt: TGTGCCAGCAGTGCAAACAGCGGGATTCTTAAGAATGAGCAGTTCTTC
d_call: TRBD1; v_call: TRBV15; clone_size: -; j_call: TRBJ2-7; cdr3_aa: CATSRAAGTGLYEQYF; cdr3_nt: TGTGCCACCAGCAGAGCCGCCGGGACAGGGTTATACGAGCAGTACTTC
d_call: TRBD2; v_call: TRBV7-2; clone_size: few; j_call: TRBJ2-7; cdr3_aa: CASSFLTSGGTVLYF; cdr3_nt: TGTGCCAGCAGTTTCCTGACTAGCGGGGGGACGGTATTGTACTTC
d_call: -; v_call: TRBV10-3; clone_size: -; j_call: TRBJ2-7; cdr3_aa: CAISTGEEQYF; cdr3_nt: TGTGCCATCAGTACGGGGGAGGAGCAGTACTTC
d_call: TRBD1; v_call: TRBV28; clone_size: few; j_call: TRBJ1-1; cdr3_aa: CASRTTGGYTEAFF; cdr3_nt: TGTGCCAGCAGGACGACAGGGGGCTACACTGAAGCTTTCTTT
d_call: -; v_call: TRBV10-3; clone_size: few; j_call: TRBJ2-3; cdr3_aa: CAMGRTDTQYF; cdr3_nt: TGTGCCATGGGGCGAACAGATACGCAGTATTTT
d_call: -; v_call: TRBV6-1; clone_size: -; j_call: TRBJ2-3; cdr3_aa: CASSTRGIPDTQYF; cdr3_nt: TGTGCCAGCAGCACAAGGGGCATTCCAGATACGCAGTATTTT
d_call: -; v_call: TRBV7-6; clone_size: -; j_call: TRBJ1-2; cdr3_aa: CASSLGMGSYGYTF; cdr3_nt: TGTGCCAGCAGCCTTGGCATGGGGAGTTATGGCTACACCTTC
d_call: -; v_call: TRBV2; clone_size: -; j_call: TRBJ1-2; cdr3_aa: CASSETGRIDGYTF; cdr3_nt: TGTGCCAGCAGTGAAACCGGACGGATTGATGGCTACACCTTC
d_call: -; v_call: TRBV24-1; clone_size: many; j_call: TRBJ2-5; cdr3_aa: CATSDSDGVKGETQYF; cdr3_nt: TGTGCCACCAGTGATTCCGATGGGGTGAAGGGAGAGACCCAGTACTTC
d_call: TRBD2; v_call: TRBV3-1; clone_size: -; j_call: TRBJ2-3; cdr3_aa: CASSRTSGLTTDTQYF; cdr3_nt: TGTGCCAGCAGCCGGACTAGCGGATTGACCACAGATACGCAGTATTTT
d_call: -; v_call: TRBV20-1; clone_size: -; j_call: TRBJ2-7; cdr3_aa: CSARHTGTRSYEQYF; cdr3_nt: TGCAGTGCTAGACACACCGGGACTCGTAGCTACGAGCAGTACTTC
d_call: TRBD2; v_call: TRBV28; clone_size: few; j_call: TRBJ2-5; cdr3_aa: CASSPSGSLETQYF; cdr3_nt: TGTGCCAGCAGCCCTAGCGGGAGCTTAGAGACCCAGTACTTC
d_call: -; v_call: TRBV12-3/TRBV12-4; clone_size: -; j_call: TRBJ1-1; cdr3_aa: CASSFLRGTTEAFF; cdr3_nt: TGTGCCAGCAGTTTCCTCCGGGGGACCACTGAAGCTTTCTTT
d_call: TRBD2; v_call: TRBV20-1; clone_size: -; j_call: TRBJ2-3; cdr3_aa: CSARAPGLVLTDTQYF; cdr3_nt: TGCAGTGCTAGGGCCCCGGGACTAGTGTTAACAGATACGCAGTATTTT
d_call: -; v_call: TRBV28; clone_size: -; j_call: TRBJ2-1; cdr3_aa: CASSLFPGGTSYNEQFF; cdr3_nt: TGTGCCAGCAGTTTATTTCCCGGCGGGACCTCCTACAATGAGCAGTTCTTC
d_call: -; v_call: TRBV6-5; clone_size: -; j_call: TRBJ2-1; cdr3_aa: CASKDQGRNEQFF; cdr3_nt: TGTGCCAGCAAGGACCAGGGGCGGAATGAGCAGTTCTTC
d_call: -; v_call: TRBV7-8; clone_size: few; j_call: TRBJ2-7; cdr3_aa: CASSLNRGLAGIEQYF; cdr3_nt: TGTGCCAGCAGCTTAAATCGGGGCCTAGCAGGGATCGAGCAGTACTTC
d_call: -; v_call: TRBV7-2; clone_size: -; j_call: TRBJ2-7; cdr3_aa: CASSLDPGMAHEQYF; cdr3_nt: TGTGCCAGCAGCTTAGATCCAGGGATGGCGCACGAGCAGTACTTC
d_call: -; v_call: TRBV5-1; clone_size: many; j_call: TRBJ2-7; cdr3_aa: CASTAEFSYEQYF; cdr3_nt: TGCGCCAGCACCGCAGAGTTCTCCTACGAGCAGTACTTC
d_call: TRBD1; v_call: TRBV28; clone_size: -; j_call: TRBJ1-2; cdr3_aa: CASSLARDRERNGYTF; cdr3_nt: TGTGCCAGCAGTTTAGCACGGGACAGGGAGAGGAATGGCTACACCTTC
d_call: -; v_call: TRBV28; clone_size: medium-sized; j_call: TRBJ2-5; cdr3_aa: CASSVGVGKTQYF; cdr3_nt: TGTGCCAGCAGTGTAGGAGTCGGGAAGACCCAGTACTTC
d_call: TRBD2; v_call: TRBV6-1; clone_size: -; j_call: TRBJ2-2; cdr3_aa: CASSHKGLAGYWWGGELFF; cdr3_nt: TGTGCCAGCAGTCATAAAGGACTAGCGGGGTATTGGTGGGGCGGGGAGCTGTTTTTT
d_call: -; v_call: TRBV12-3/TRBV12-4; clone_size: -; j_call: TRBJ2-3; cdr3_aa: CASRARHSTDTQYF; cdr3_nt: TGTGCCAGCAGGGCTAGACACAGCACAGATACGCAGTATTTT
d_call: -; v_call: TRBV6-1; clone_size: -; j_call: TRBJ2-3; cdr3_aa: CASSEFTGLTDTQYF; cdr3_nt: TGTGCCAGCAGTGAATTCACGGGACTCACAGATACGCAGTATTTT
d_call: -; v_call: TRBV12-3/TRBV12-4; clone_size: -; j_call: TRBJ1-5; cdr3_aa: CASSSISINQPQHF; cdr3_nt: TGTGCCAGCAGTTCGATAAGTATCAATCAGCCCCAGCATTTT
d_call: -; v_call: TRBV20-1; clone_size: -; j_call: TRBJ2-7; cdr3_aa: CSPERGGGSYEQYF; cdr3_nt: TGCAGTCCCGAGAGGGGGGGCGGGTCCTACGAGCAGTACTTC
d_call: -; v_call: TRBV6-5; clone_size: -; j_call: TRBJ1-3; cdr3_aa: CASSYRGSGNTIYF; cdr3_nt: TGTGCCAGCAGTTACAGAGGATCTGGAAACACCATATATTTT
d_call: TRBD2; v_call: TRBV2; clone_size: -; j_call: TRBJ2-5; cdr3_aa: CASSLTTSGQYF; cdr3_nt: TGTGCCAGCAGTCTGACGACTAGCGGGCAGTACTTC
d_call: TRBD2; v_call: TRBV6-5; clone_size: -; j_call: TRBJ2-3; cdr3_aa: CASIPAGGGAATQYF; cdr3_nt: TGTGCCAGCATCCCCGCGGGCGGGGGGGCAGCTACGCAGTATTTT
d_call: TRBD1; v_call: TRBV7-2; clone_size: -; j_call: TRBJ2-7; cdr3_aa: CASSLVGTGRNYEQYF; cdr3_nt: TGTGCCAGCAGCTTAGTAGGGACAGGGCGAAACTACGAGCAGTACTTC
d_call: -; v_call: TRBV2; clone_size: -; j_call: TRBJ2-1; cdr3_aa: CASSATGKGEQFF; cdr3_nt: TGTGCCAGCAGCGCGACAGGAAAGGGTGAGCAGTTCTTC
d_call: -; v_call: TRBV29-1; clone_size: few; j_call: TRBJ2-7; cdr3_aa: CSTKSWSAEGYYEQYF; cdr3_nt: TGCAGCACGAAATCCTGGTCCGCTGAGGGGTACTACGAGCAGTACTTC
d_call: TRBD2; v_call: TRBV11-2; clone_size: -; j_call: TRBJ2-3; cdr3_aa: CASSLGVPSGFADTQYF; cdr3_nt: TGTGCCAGCAGCTTAGGAGTCCCTAGCGGATTCGCAGATACGCAGTATTTT